This entry concerns a single TCR beta chain. As yet, its antigen is unknown. This sample stems from a study of CD4 T cells in relation to SARS-CoV-2 and coronaviruses. Turning to the study itself: TCR beta CDR3s were sequenced after approximately nine-day antigen culture of PBMCs. Crossreactive spike epitopes shared across donors were mapped to their HLA restriction.

Only in-frame clones appear in the TCRdb table, and some are missing; sequencing was by immunoSEQ multiplex PCR. The sample records about 36,000 clones, more than 65% being singletons. V lost 10 bases and J lost 9, with 24 bases in between. Looked up from germline, CDR1 is MDHEN and CDR2 is SYDVKM. This CDR3 region has 14 residues. The sequence derives from an adult with COVID-19. The chain links TRBV28 to TRBJ1-1; D perhaps matches TRBD1 (5 bases). Specimen: memory CD4+ T cells from PBMCs, cultured in vitro. The CDR3 DNA sequence: TGTGCCACGTGGCGGAAGGGGATGGGGATGAAAGCTTTCTTT. Translating it yields CATWRKGMGMKAFF.